This T cell receptor (beta chain) was obtained from a study of early T cells in non-severe SARS-CoV-2 infection. TCRdb reprocessed the 5' RACE reads with MiXCR, giving one entry per CDR3 protein. Counted here are tens of thousands of distinct CDR3 sequences, almost 6% occurring once; the ten biggest clones make up 6.5% to 8.5%. This clonotype came up many times. Material: whole blood. The source of this sequence is an adult who was a healthcare worker with PCR-confirmed SARS-CoV-2 infection or an uninfected control (not recorded which).

The CDR3, as DNA: TGTGCCTGGAGTGTACTCCAAGTTGAAGCTTTCTTT. Translation: CAWSVLQVEAFF. The chain is built from TRBV30 and TRBJ1-1; D uncertain. Trimming stripped 0 bases from V and 7 bases from J, with 9 bases between. The CDR3 contains 12 residues. From germline, CDR1 is GTSNPN and CDR2 SVGIG (reference sequence).